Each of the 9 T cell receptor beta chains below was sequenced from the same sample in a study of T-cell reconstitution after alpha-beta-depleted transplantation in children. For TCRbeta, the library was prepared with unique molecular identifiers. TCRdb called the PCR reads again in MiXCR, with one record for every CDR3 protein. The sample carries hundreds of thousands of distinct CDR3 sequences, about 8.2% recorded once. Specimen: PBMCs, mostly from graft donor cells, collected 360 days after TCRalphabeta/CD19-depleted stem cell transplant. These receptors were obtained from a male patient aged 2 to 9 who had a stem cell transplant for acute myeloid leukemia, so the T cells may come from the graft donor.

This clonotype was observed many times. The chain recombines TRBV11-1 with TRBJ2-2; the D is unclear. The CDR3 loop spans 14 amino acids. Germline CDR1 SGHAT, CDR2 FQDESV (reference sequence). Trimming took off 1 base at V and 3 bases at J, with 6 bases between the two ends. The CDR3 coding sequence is TGTGCCAGCAGCTTAGGGCTTTACACCGGGGAGCTGTTTTTT. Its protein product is CASSLGLYTGELFF. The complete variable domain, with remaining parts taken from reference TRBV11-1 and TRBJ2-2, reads EAEVAQSPRYKITEKSQAVAFWCDPISGHATLYWYRQILGQGPELLVQFQDESVVDDSQLPKDRFSAERLKGVDSTLKIQPAELGDSAMYLCASSLGLYTGELFFGEGSRLTVL.

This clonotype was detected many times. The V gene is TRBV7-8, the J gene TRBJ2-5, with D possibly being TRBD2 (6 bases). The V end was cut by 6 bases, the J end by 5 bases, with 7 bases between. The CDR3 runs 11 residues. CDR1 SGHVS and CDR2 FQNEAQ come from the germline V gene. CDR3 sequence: CASRGGETQYF. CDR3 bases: TGTGCCAGCAGGGGGGGTGAGACCCAGTACTTC.

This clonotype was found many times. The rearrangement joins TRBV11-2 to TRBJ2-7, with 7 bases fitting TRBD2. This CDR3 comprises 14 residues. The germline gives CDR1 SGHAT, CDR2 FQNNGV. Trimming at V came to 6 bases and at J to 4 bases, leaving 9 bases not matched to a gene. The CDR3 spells CASSKTSGDYEQYF. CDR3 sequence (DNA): TGTGCCAGCAGTAAGACCAGCGGGGATTACGAGCAGTACTTC.

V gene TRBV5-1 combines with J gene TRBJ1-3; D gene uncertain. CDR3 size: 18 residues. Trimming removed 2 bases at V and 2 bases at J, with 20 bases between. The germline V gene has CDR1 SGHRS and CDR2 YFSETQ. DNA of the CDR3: TGCGCCAGCAGCTTTCTTGGAGACCTCAATCGGACTGGAAACACCATATATTTT. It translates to CASSFLGDLNRTGNTIYF.

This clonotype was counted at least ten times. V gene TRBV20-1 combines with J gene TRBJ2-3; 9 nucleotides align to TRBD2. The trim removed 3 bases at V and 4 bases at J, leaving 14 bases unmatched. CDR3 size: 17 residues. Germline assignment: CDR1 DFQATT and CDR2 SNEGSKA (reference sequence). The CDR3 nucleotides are TGCAGTGCTAGTTCAAGCGGGGGGTCCGTTCATCCAGATACGCAGTATTTT. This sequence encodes CSASSSGGSVHPDTQYF.

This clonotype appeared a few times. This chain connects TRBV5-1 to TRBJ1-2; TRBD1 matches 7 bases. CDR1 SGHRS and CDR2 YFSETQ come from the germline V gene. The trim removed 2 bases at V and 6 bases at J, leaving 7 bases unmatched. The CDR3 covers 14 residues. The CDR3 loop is CASSFGTGVDGYTF. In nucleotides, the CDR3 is TGCGCCAGCAGCTTCGGCACAGGGGTTGATGGCTACACCTTC.

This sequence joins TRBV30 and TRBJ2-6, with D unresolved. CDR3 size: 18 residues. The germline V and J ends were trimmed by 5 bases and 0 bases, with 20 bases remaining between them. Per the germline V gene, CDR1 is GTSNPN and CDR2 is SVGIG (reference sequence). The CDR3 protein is CAWRRGAQDGSGANVLTF. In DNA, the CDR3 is TGTGCCTGGCGCCGAGGTGCCCAGGACGGCTCTGGGGCCAACGTCCTGACTTTC.

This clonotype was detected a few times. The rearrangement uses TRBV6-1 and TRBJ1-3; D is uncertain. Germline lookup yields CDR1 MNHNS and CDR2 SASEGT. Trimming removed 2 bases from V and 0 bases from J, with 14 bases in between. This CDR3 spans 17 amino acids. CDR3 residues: CASSEREPLSSGNTIYF. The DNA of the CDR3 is TGTGCCAGCAGTGAACGAGAGCCTCTCAGCTCTGGAAACACCATATATTTT.

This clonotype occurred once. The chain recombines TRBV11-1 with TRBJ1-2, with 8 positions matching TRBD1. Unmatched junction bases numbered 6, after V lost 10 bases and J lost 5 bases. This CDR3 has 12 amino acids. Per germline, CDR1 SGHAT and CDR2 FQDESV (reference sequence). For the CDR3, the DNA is TGTGCCACCGAGGGACAGGATTATGGCTACACCTTC. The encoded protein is CATEGQDYGYTF.